The clone carrying this TCR beta chain was observed once. Its antigen is not known. This record comes from a study of cytomegalovirus exposure and HLA in healthy donors. The CDR3 consists of 21 residues. It was with 60 Vbeta and 13 Jbeta primers that the PCR ran. TCRdb's table, derived via immunoSEQ multiplex PCR, lists solely in-frame clones and lacks some. The sample consists of some 150,000 clones, about 70% of them appearing once. Points from the study as a whole: CMV serostatus alone was available as immune exposure information.

The sequencing sample was made of PBMCs. The TCR sequence derives from a man aged 18 to 30 in good health and CMV-seronegative. The V and J genes are TRBV21-1 and TRBJ2-3; the DNA was not compared with TRBD2, the D call given in the table. TRBV21-1 corresponds to a pseudogene. CDR3: CASSNLWGLAGPSHNTDTQYF. CDR3 DNA: TGTGCCAGCAGCAACCTATGGGGACTAGCGGGCCCCTCTCACAACACAGATACGCAGTATTTT.